These 31 T cell receptor beta chains were all obtained from the same sample, sequenced in a study of blood T cell repertoires in COVID-19. Some clones are missing from TCRdb's copy, which holds only in-frame ones; the method was immunoSEQ multiplex PCR. Of 190,000 or so clones in the sample, 87% were seen once. The sample taken for sequencing was PBMCs or T cells enriched from blood (not recorded which). All receptors derive from a woman aged 25 to 39 who had recovered from COVID-19.

The chain uses TRBV5-1 and TRBJ1-4; 11 nucleotides match TRBD1. Germline V gene sequence: CDR1 SGHRS, CDR2 YFSETQ. This CDR3 has 15 amino acids. V was clipped by 5 bases and J by 8 bases; unmatched bases: 8. This CDR3 reads CASRSPGQGGEKLFF. Here the CDR3 DNA reads TGCGCCAGCAGATCTCCGGGACAGGGGGGCGAAAAACTGTTTTTT.

V gene TRBV6-6 combines with J gene TRBJ1-1; a weak D match, TRBD1 (6 bases). Germline assignment: CDR1 MNHNY and CDR2 SVGAGI (reference sequence). Trimming took off 5 bases at V and 6 bases at J, with 13 bases between the two ends. The CDR3 runs 13 residues. In DNA form, the CDR3 reads TGTGCCAGCAGTGCAGACAGGAAAGCTGAAGCTTTCTTT. This translates into CASSADRKAEAFF.

This chain joins TRBV4-3 and TRBJ2-1, with D perhaps TRBD2 (6 bases). Between the trimmed V and J ends, which lost 0 bases and 7 bases, there was a span of 16 bases. This CDR3 has 16 amino acids. Looked up from germline, CDR1 is LGHNA and CDR2 is YSLEER. The CDR3 DNA is TGCGCCAGCAGCCAAGATGGGCGGGGCCGGTTTAATGAGCAGTTCTTC. Translating it yields CASSQDGRGRFNEQFF.

This clone came up a few times. V and J are TRBV6-5 and TRBJ1-2; TRBD1 aligns across 8 bases. The CDR3 length is 14 residues. Unmatched junction bases numbered 10, after V lost 5 bases and J lost 8 bases. The germline V gene encodes CDR1 MNHEY and CDR2 SVGAGI. In nucleotides, the CDR3 is TGTGCCAGCAGTCCGGGACAGGTGTTTCTGGGCTACACCTTC. The encoded protein is CASSPGQVFLGYTF.

The V gene is TRBV18, the J gene TRBJ2-1; 8 positions match TRBD1. CDR1 KGHSH and CDR2 LQKENI come from the germline V gene. This CDR3 region has 14 residues. After removal of 5 bases from V and 4 bases from J, the junction contained 4 bases not matched to a gene. The CDR3 loop is CASSEGQAYNEQFF. CDR3 in DNA: TGTGCCAGCTCAGAGGGACAGGCATACAATGAGCAGTTCTTC.

The chain employs TRBV29-1 and TRBJ2-7; 8 positions agree with TRBD1. This CDR3 has 13 amino acids. Germline values: CDR1 SQVTM, CDR2 ANQGSEA. The ends lost 3 bases at V and 6 bases at J; junction bases unmatched: 7. The CDR3 sequence: CSVEGQGAVEQYF. CDR3 nucleotides: TGCAGCGTTGAGGGGCAGGGGGCGGTCGAGCAGTACTTC.

The chain combines TRBV29-1 with TRBJ2-7, with unresolved D. Germline CDR1 reads SQVTM; CDR2 reads ANQGSEA. With 7 bases removed from V and 2 bases from J, the gap between germline ends came to 12 bases. The CDR3 totals 12 residues. CDR3 nucleotide sequence: TGCAGCGCCCTTTCACATACCTACGAGCAGTACTTC. Translating gives CSALSHTYEQYF.

This clone was seen a handful of times. The chain employs TRBV7-2 and TRBJ2-5, with D unclear. CDR3 length: 13 amino acids. With 5 bases removed from V and 5 bases from J, the gap between germline ends came to 12 bases. Germline assignment: CDR1 SGHTA and CDR2 FQGNSA. CDR3 sequence: CASSPLPGETQYF. As DNA, the CDR3 is TGTGCCAGCAGCCCTCTTCCCGGGGAGACCCAGTACTTC.

The gene calls are TRBV11-2 and TRBJ1-4; D is uncertain. Germline CDR1 reads SGHAT; CDR2 reads FQNNGV. This CDR3 is 13 amino acids long. Trimming removed 1 base from V and 7 bases from J, with 7 bases in between. This CDR3 reads CASSLGVGEKLFF. The CDR3 DNA reads TGTGCCAGCAGCTTAGGAGTTGGTGAAAAACTGTTTTTT.

This chain joins TRBV19 and TRBJ1-3, with D unclear. This CDR3 contains 17 residues. The ends were cut back, 0 bases at V and 3 bases at J, with 15 bases in the middle. The germline gives CDR1 LNHDA, CDR2 SQIVND (reference sequence). CDR3 DNA sequence: TGTGCCAGTAGTATAGAGTGGCCGCTCCCACGTGGAAACACCATATATTTT. Its protein product is CASSIEWPLPRGNTIYF.

This chain connects TRBV19 to TRBJ2-2; 8 bases line up with TRBD2. J was trimmed by 4 bases and V by 9 bases; bases with no gene match: 10. The V gene's germline CDR1 is LNHDA and CDR2 SQIVND (reference sequence). The CDR3 loop spans 15 amino acids. The CDR3 region has the DNA TGTGCCAGCAAACGAGCGGGGGCGCTCACCGGGGAGCTGTTTTTT. It codes for CASKRAGALTGELFF.

The chain carries TRBV4-1 and TRBJ2-5; perhaps TRBD2 as D (5 bases). Germline-derived CDR1 and CDR2 are MGHRA and YSYEKL. V shed 3 bases and J shed 5 bases, with 10 bases lying between them. The CDR3 contains 13 residues. The CDR3 here is CASSQGVLETQYF. The CDR3 DNA reads TGCGCCAGCAGCCAGGGAGTTCTGGAGACCCAGTACTTC.

V gene TRBV7-6 combines with J gene TRBJ2-3; the match to TRBD2 covers 9 bases. Trimming removed 1 base from V and 0 bases from J; junction bases left unmatched: 5. Germline assignment: CDR1 SGHVS and CDR2 FNYEAQ. The CDR3 sequence is 17 residues long. The CDR3 region has the DNA TGTGCCAGCAGCTTAGGAGCGGGAGGCCCGAGCACAGATACGCAGTATTTT. Translated: CASSLGAGGPSTDTQYF.

The rearrangement uses TRBV18 and TRBJ2-7; 8 bases are shared with TRBD1. V lost 3 bases to trimming and J lost 6 bases; unmatched junction nucleotides: 7. This CDR3 is built from 14 residues. Per germline, CDR1 KGHSH and CDR2 LQKENI. This CDR3 reads CASSPLDRGVEQYF. CDR3 nucleotides: TGTGCCAGCTCACCCCTCGACAGGGGAGTCGAGCAGTACTTC. The variable domain in full, completed from reference TRBV18 and TRBJ2-7, reads NAGVMQNPRHLVRRRGQEARLRCSPMKGHSHVYWYRQLPEEGLKFMVYLQKENIIDESGMPKERFSAEFPKEGPSILRIQQVVRGDSAAYFCASSPLDRGVEQYFGPGTRLTVT.

The genes are TRBV20-1 and TRBJ1-6; D perhaps matches TRBD1 (5 bases). Germline CDR1 is DFQATT and CDR2 is SNEGSKA (reference sequence). This CDR3 region has 15 residues. The V gene lost 3 bases and the J gene lost 7 bases, with 16 bases spanning the gap. CDR3 region: CSASASGGLNSPLHF. Here the CDR3 DNA reads TGCAGTGCTAGTGCCTCGGGGGGGTTGAATTCACCCCTCCACTTT.

The chain joins TRBV19 to TRBJ1-5, with D perhaps TRBD1 (6 bases). CDR1 is LNHDA and CDR2 is SQIVND in the germline V gene (reference sequence). V gave up 6 bases and J gave up 0 bases, with 12 bases separating them. This CDR3 comprises 15 residues. CDR3: CASRYGTNSNQPQHF. CDR3 DNA: TGTGCCAGTAGATACGGGACAAATAGCAATCAGCCCCAGCATTTT. Together with reference TRBV19 and TRBJ1-5, the CDR3 gives the full variable domain: DGGITQSPKYLFRKEGQNVTLSCEQNLNHDAMYWYRQDPGQGLRLIYYSQIVNDFQKGDIAEGYSVSREKKESFPLTVTSAQKNPTAFYLCASRYGTNSNQPQHFGDGTRLSIL.

The V call is TRBV6-6, the J call TRBJ1-2; D gene ambiguous. Looked up from germline, CDR1 is MNHNY and CDR2 is SVGAGI (reference sequence). The length of the CDR3 is 14 residues. Deletions cut 0 bases from V and 6 bases from J, with 11 bases between. The CDR3 DNA follows: TGTGCCAGCAGTTACTCAATAGATACGGATGGCTACACCTTC. It codes for CASSYSIDTDGYTF.

The V and J genes are TRBV11-3 and TRBJ2-7, with TRBD1 as a possible D gene (6 bases). Germline V gene data show CDR1 as SGHNT and CDR2 as YENEEA. The V end lost 3 bases, the J end lost 3 bases, and 15 bases lay between the germline ends. The CDR3 has 15 residues. The CDR3 spells CASSFGNRVDYEQYF. CDR3 nucleotides: TGTGCCAGCAGCTTTGGGAACAGGGTTGACTACGAGCAGTACTTC.

V and J are TRBV7-8 and TRBJ1-1; possible D gene TRBD1, 5 bases. Germline V lookup: CDR1 SGHVS, CDR2 FQNEAQ. The CDR3 consists of 15 residues. The ends were cut back, 5 bases at V and 5 bases at J, with 18 bases in the middle. In nucleotides, the CDR3 is TGTGCCAGCAGCCATAGGTCTGTTCGGGGGACTGAAGCTTTCTTT. It translates to CASSHRSVRGTEAFF.

The rearrangement joins TRBV3-1 (or the pseudogene TRBV3-2) to TRBJ2-2, with a tentative D call TRBD1 (6 bases). The V gene's germline CDR1 is LGHDT and CDR2 YNNKEL (reference sequence). V was cut by 5 bases and J by 4 bases, with 11 bases left in between. The CDR3 is 14 residues long. In nucleotides, the CDR3 is TGTGCCAGCAGCAACGGACAGTTCACCGGGGAGCTGTTTTTT. Translated: CASSNGQFTGELFF.

The rearrangement joins TRBV30 to TRBJ1-2, with TRBD1 matching 7 bases. The ends lost 0 bases at V and 4 bases at J; junction bases unmatched: 5. The CDR3 loop spans 14 amino acids. In germline, CDR1 is GTSNPN, CDR2 SVGIG (reference sequence). The CDR3 DNA follows: TGTGCCTGGAGTGTTGGGGGACAGACCTATGGCTACACCTTC. Its protein is CAWSVGGQTYGYTF.

V usage is TRBV6-7 and J usage is TRBJ1-2, with D uncertain. TRBV6-7 is annotated as an ORF whose role is uncertain. Between the trimmed V and J ends, which lost 2 bases and 2 bases, there was a span of 12 bases. The CDR3 length is 15 residues. CDR3 residues: CASSYGQLPNYGYTF. As DNA, the CDR3 is TGTGCCAGCAGTTACGGGCAGCTACCAAACTATGGCTACACCTTC.

As DNA, the CDR3 is TGTGCCAGCAGTCCCCCACAGGCGGCTAATGAAAAACTGTTTTTT. Translation: CASSPPQAANEKLFF. The gene calls are TRBV6-5 and TRBJ1-4, with a weak D call TRBD1 (5 bases). Germline-derived CDR1 and CDR2 are MNHEY and SVGAGI. The V and J ends lost 5 bases and 3 bases respectively, with 13 bases between them. The CDR3 spans 15 residues.

The chain recombines TRBV9 with TRBJ2-2; TRBD1 matches 9 bases. In germline, CDR1 is SGDLS, CDR2 YYNGEE. CDR3 length: 16 residues. With V trimmed by 4 bases and J by 3 bases, 7 bases remained unmatched. The CDR3 sequence is CASSFRTGVDTGELFF. In nucleotides, the CDR3 is TGTGCCAGCAGCTTCCGGACAGGGGTTGACACCGGGGAGCTGTTTTTT.

The genes are TRBV27 and TRBJ2-7; possibly TRBD2 for D (5 bases). CDR3 length equals 14 residues. Trimming removed 6 bases from V and 7 bases from J, with 19 bases in between. Per germline, CDR1 MNHEY and CDR2 SMNVEV (reference sequence). The CDR3 region has the DNA TGTGCCAGCAGATCCGTGACGATCCCGGGGGAGCAGTACTTC. This encodes CASRSVTIPGEQYF.

The V and J genes are TRBV25-1 and TRBJ1-6, with a weak D call TRBD1 (5 bases). With 4 bases removed from V and 8 bases from J, the gap between germline ends came to 12 bases. The CDR3 runs to 14 residues. In germline, CDR1 is MGHDK, CDR2 SYGVNS. For the CDR3, the DNA is TGTGCCAGCAGTGCGGGGGGTTTCTATTCACCCCTCCACTTT. This sequence encodes CASSAGGFYSPLHF.

V gene TRBV19 combines with J gene TRBJ2-5, with unresolved D. CDR1 LNHDA and CDR2 SQIVND come from the germline V gene (reference sequence). The V end lost 8 bases, the J end lost 1 base, and 17 bases lay between the germline ends. This CDR3 is built from 15 residues. The CDR3 nucleotides are TGTGCCAGTGCCTTCTTTTTTGGGCTCCAAGAGACCCAGTACTTC. Translated: CASAFFFGLQETQYF.

V usage is TRBV12-5 and J usage is TRBJ2-1; 14 positions match TRBD2. The germline V gene has CDR1 LGHNT and CDR2 FRNRAP. CDR3 size: 19 residues. Trimming at V came to 1 base and at J to 3 bases, leaving 8 bases not matched to a gene. The CDR3 loop reads CASGLALGTSGGRYNEQFF. The CDR3 nucleotides read TGTGCTAGTGGTTTGGCCCTGGGGACTAGCGGGGGCCGCTACAATGAGCAGTTCTTC.

The chain recombines TRBV20-1 with TRBJ1-1; D is perhaps TRBD1 (6 bases). Germline CDR1 DFQATT, CDR2 SNEGSKA (reference sequence). This CDR3 region has 11 residues. Trimming stripped 5 bases from V and 7 bases from J, with 11 bases between. The CDR3 DNA follows: TGCAGTGCTCGACAGGAGCATGAAGCTTTCTTT. Its protein product is CSARQEHEAFF.

The CDR3 loop reads CASSDRLAGHNTGELFF. CDR3 sequence (DNA): TGTGCCAGCAGCGACAGACTAGCGGGACATAACACCGGGGAGCTGTTTTTT. The chain joins TRBV21-1 to TRBJ2-2; the table's D call, TRBD2, was not checked against the DNA. TRBV21-1 is noted as a pseudogene. This CDR3 region has 17 residues.

The rearrangement joins TRBV2 to TRBJ1-1, with TRBD1 identical over 8 bases. Germline trimming cut 4 bases from V and 5 bases from J; bases unmatched to any gene: 6. The CDR3 length is 14 residues. Germline CDR1 is SNHLY and CDR2 is FYNNEI. Written as DNA, the CDR3 is TGTGCCAGCAGTGCCGGACAGGGTTTGACTGAAGCTTTCTTT. Its protein product is CASSAGQGLTEAFF.